This is a list of T cell receptor beta chains from one sample in a study of T cell responses to AZD1222 COVID-19 vaccine. The repertoire was sequenced with immunoSEQ multiplex PCR; TCRdb's copy has only in-frame clones and lacks some. The sample has 70,000 to 75,000 clones; over 60% are singletons. The starting material was peripheral blood, obtained 28 days after the second AZD1222 dose. The receptors shown here come from an adult who received the AZD1222 COVID-19 vaccine. CDR3s include the opening cysteine and the closing phenylalanine or tryptophan. Fields, in order: CDR3 protein, CDR3 DNA, V gene, J gene, clone size, D gene, CDR3 length. The D gene is left open where the match is weak. Rows give clone size only sometimes, using once, few, many, or a class for an expanded clone.

CDR3aa: CASSFGTARNEQYF
CDR3nt: TGTGCCAGCAGCTTCGGGACGGCCCGGAACGAGCAGTACTTC
v_gene: TRBV7-9
j_gene: TRBJ2-7
abundance: .
d_gene: .
len: 14

CDR3aa: CASTAGPRADTQYF
CDR3nt: TGTGCCAGCACCGCGGGACCGCGGGCAGATACGCAGTATTTT
v_gene: TRBV2
j_gene: TRBJ2-3
abundance: .
d_gene: .
len: 14

CDR3aa: CASSSTSGGQYF
CDR3nt: TGTGCCAGCAGCTCAACTAGCGGGGGGCAGTATTTT
v_gene: TRBV7-3
j_gene: TRBJ2-3
abundance: medium-sized
d_gene: TRBD2
len: 12

CDR3aa: CSARSASEQFF
CDR3nt: TGCAGTGCTCGGAGCGCGAGTGAGCAGTTCTTC
v_gene: TRBV20-1
j_gene: TRBJ2-1
abundance: .
d_gene: .
len: 11

CDR3aa: CASSQKTSSPADTQYF
CDR3nt: TGCGCCAGCAGCCAGAAGACCTCCTCACCAGCAGATACGCAGTATTTT
v_gene: TRBV4-3
j_gene: TRBJ2-3
abundance: .
d_gene: .
len: 16

CDR3aa: CASRFGMNTEAFF
CDR3nt: TGTGCCAGCCGCTTCGGGATGAACACTGAAGCTTTCTTT
v_gene: TRBV6-5
j_gene: TRBJ1-1
abundance: .
d_gene: .
len: 13

CDR3aa: CASSLKGRGTYEQYF
CDR3nt: TGTGCCAGCAGCTTAAAGGGACGAGGGACCTACGAGCAGTACTTC
v_gene: TRBV7-2
j_gene: TRBJ2-7
abundance: .
d_gene: .
len: 15

CDR3aa: CASSQSVQRRGAESSYNEQFF
CDR3nt: TGTGCCAGCAGCCAATCGGTCCAGCGACGGGGGGCTGAGAGCTCCTACAATGAGCAGTTCTTC
v_gene: TRBV4-2
j_gene: TRBJ2-1
abundance: .
d_gene: .
len: 21

CDR3aa: CASSPQGTEAFF
CDR3nt: TGTGCCAGCTCACCACAGGGAACTGAAGCTTTCTTT
v_gene: TRBV18
j_gene: TRBJ1-1
abundance: .
d_gene: .
len: 12

CDR3aa: CASSIIGDTQYF
CDR3nt: TGTGCCAGTAGTATCATAGGAGATACGCAGTATTTT
v_gene: TRBV19
j_gene: TRBJ2-3
abundance: .
d_gene: .
len: 12

CDR3aa: CASSPIPEENGYTF
CDR3nt: TGTGCCAGCTCCCCTATACCGGAGGAAAATGGCTACACCTTC
v_gene: TRBV18
j_gene: TRBJ1-2
abundance: .
d_gene: .
len: 14

CDR3aa: CASTVAGVLGTGELFF
CDR3nt: TGTGCCAGCACGGTAGCGGGAGTACTTGGCACCGGGGAGCTGTTTTTT
v_gene: TRBV28
j_gene: TRBJ2-2
abundance: .
d_gene: TRBD2
len: 16

CDR3aa: CASSSRGKAEAFF
CDR3nt: TGTGCCAGTAGCAGCCGAGGGAAAGCTGAAGCTTTCTTT
v_gene: TRBV19
j_gene: TRBJ1-1
abundance: .
d_gene: .
len: 13

CDR3aa: CASSLRISGSSYEQYF
CDR3nt: TGTGCCAGCAGCCTTAGGATAAGCGGGTCCTCCTACGAGCAGTACTTC
v_gene: TRBV5-6
j_gene: TRBJ2-7
abundance: .
d_gene: .
len: 16

CDR3aa: CAWSVGPNIQYF
CDR3nt: TGTGCCTGGAGTGTAGGTCCAAACATTCAGTACTTC
v_gene: TRBV30
j_gene: TRBJ2-4
abundance: few
d_gene: .
len: 12

CDR3aa: CASSPPAAGANVLTF
CDR3nt: TGTGCCAGCTCACCCCCGGCAGCTGGGGCCAACGTCCTGACTTTC
v_gene: TRBV18
j_gene: TRBJ2-6
abundance: .
d_gene: .
len: 15

CDR3aa: CASRAGYSNQPQHF
CDR3nt: TGTGCCAGCAGAGCAGGGTATAGCAATCAGCCCCAGCATTTT
v_gene: TRBV2
j_gene: TRBJ1-5
abundance: .
d_gene: .
len: 14

CDR3aa: CASSLTSGSTDTQYF
CDR3nt: TGTGCCAGCAGCTTAACTAGCGGGAGCACAGATACGCAGTATTTT
v_gene: TRBV11-1
j_gene: TRBJ2-3
abundance: .
d_gene: TRBD2
len: 15

CDR3aa: CASSVGQGMNTEAFF
CDR3nt: TGTGCCAGCAGCGTAGGTCAGGGCATGAACACTGAAGCTTTCTTT
v_gene: TRBV9
j_gene: TRBJ1-1
abundance: .
d_gene: .
len: 15

CDR3aa: CASSLVGGGEQYF
CDR3nt: TGCGCCAGCAGCTTGGTCGGAGGGGGCGAGCAGTACTTC
v_gene: TRBV5-1
j_gene: TRBJ2-7
abundance: .
d_gene: .
len: 13

CDR3aa: CASNPGTVSSPLHF
CDR3nt: TGCGCCAGCAACCCCGGGACAGTTAGTTCACCCCTCCACTTT
v_gene: TRBV5-1
j_gene: TRBJ1-6
abundance: .
d_gene: TRBD1
len: 14

CDR3aa: CASSLGGSDTEAFF
CDR3nt: TGCGCCAGCAGCTTGGGCGGGAGTGACACTGAAGCTTTCTTT
v_gene: TRBV5-1
j_gene: TRBJ1-1
abundance: few
d_gene: .
len: 14

CDR3aa: CASSIEGETGYTF
CDR3nt: TGTGCCAGTAGTATAGAGGGCGAAACGGGCTACACCTTC
v_gene: TRBV19
j_gene: TRBJ1-2
abundance: few
d_gene: .
len: 13

CDR3aa: CASSTLCDGYTF
CDR3nt: TGTGCCAGCAGCACCCTCTGTGATGGCTACACCTTC
v_gene: TRBV21-1
j_gene: TRBJ1-2
abundance: .
d_gene: .
len: 12

CDR3aa: CASSLIQGDQPQHF
CDR3nt: TGTGCCAGCAGTTTAATACAGGGGGATCAGCCCCAGCATTTT
v_gene: TRBV28
j_gene: TRBJ1-5
abundance: .
d_gene: TRBD1
len: 14

CDR3aa: CASSSPDRGKAYEQYF
CDR3nt: TGTGCCAGTAGTTCCCCGGACAGGGGAAAGGCCTACGAGCAGTACTTC
v_gene: TRBV19
j_gene: TRBJ2-7
abundance: .
d_gene: TRBD1
len: 16

CDR3aa: CASSFRGNQPQHF
CDR3nt: TGTGCCAGCAGTTTTAGAGGCAATCAGCCCCAGCATTTT
v_gene: TRBV12-3/TRBV12-4
j_gene: TRBJ1-5
abundance: .
d_gene: .
len: 13

CDR3aa: CASRRIDIENNSPLHF
CDR3nt: TGTGCCAGCAGACGAATCGACATTGAGAATAATTCACCCCTCCACTTT
v_gene: TRBV27
j_gene: TRBJ1-6
abundance: .
d_gene: .
len: 16

CDR3aa: CASSADWSETQYF
CDR3nt: TGTGCCAGCAGCGCGGACTGGTCAGAGACCCAGTACTTC
v_gene: TRBV7-2
j_gene: TRBJ2-5
abundance: .
d_gene: .
len: 13

CDR3aa: CASSVTPEAFF
CDR3nt: TGTGCCAGCAGCGTGACACCTGAAGCTTTCTTT
v_gene: TRBV2
j_gene: TRBJ1-1
abundance: .
d_gene: .
len: 11

CDR3aa: CASSLIGDPYEQYF
CDR3nt: TGTGCCAGCAGTTTAATAGGGGACCCCTACGAGCAGTACTTC
v_gene: TRBV28
j_gene: TRBJ2-7
abundance: .
d_gene: .
len: 14

CDR3aa: CSASPLGRSTDTQYF
CDR3nt: TGCAGTGCTAGTCCTTTAGGTCGAAGCACAGATACGCAGTATTTT
v_gene: TRBV20-1
j_gene: TRBJ2-3
abundance: few
d_gene: .
len: 15

CDR3aa: CSVTLRGQGNTEAFF
CDR3nt: TGCAGCGTTACCTTGAGGGGGCAGGGGAACACTGAAGCTTTCTTT
v_gene: TRBV29-1
j_gene: TRBJ1-1
abundance: .
d_gene: TRBD1
len: 15

CDR3aa: CASSPPPGTAFSGNTIYF
CDR3nt: TGTGCCAGCAGCCCCCCTCCCGGGACAGCCTTTTCTGGAAACACCATATATTTT
v_gene: TRBV28
j_gene: TRBJ1-3
abundance: .
d_gene: TRBD1
len: 18

CDR3aa: CATRRGQGETQYF
CDR3nt: TGTGCCACCAGGAGAGGGCAAGGGGAGACCCAGTACTTC
v_gene: TRBV15
j_gene: TRBJ2-5
abundance: .
d_gene: .
len: 13

CDR3aa: CASSLSVTRGTNYGYTF
CDR3nt: TGTGCCAGCAGTTTATCGGTCACTCGAGGAACTAACTATGGCTACACCTTC
v_gene: TRBV27
j_gene: TRBJ1-2
abundance: .
d_gene: .
len: 17

CDR3aa: CASSFLVGGRSYEQYF
CDR3nt: TGTGCCAGCAGTTTCCTCGTGGGGGGTCGTTCCTACGAGCAGTACTTC
v_gene: TRBV27
j_gene: TRBJ2-7
abundance: .
d_gene: .
len: 16

CDR3aa: CASSLGGYRETQYF
CDR3nt: TGTGCCAGCAGCTTAGGCGGATACCGGGAGACCCAGTACTTC
v_gene: TRBV11-2
j_gene: TRBJ2-5
abundance: .
d_gene: .
len: 14

CDR3aa: CASSEQATMNSPLHF
CDR3nt: TGTGCCAGCAGTGAACAGGCGACAATGAATTCACCCCTCCACTTT
v_gene: TRBV6-1
j_gene: TRBJ1-6
abundance: .
d_gene: .
len: 15

CDR3aa: CASSLRALSEQPQHF
CDR3nt: TGTGCCAGCAGTCTAAGGGCTCTCTCGGAACAGCCCCAGCATTTT
v_gene: TRBV27
j_gene: TRBJ1-5
abundance: .
d_gene: .
len: 15

CDR3aa: CASSGTSRGVTDTQYF
CDR3nt: TGTGCCAGTAGTGGTACATCGCGGGGGGTCACAGATACGCAGTATTTT
v_gene: TRBV19
j_gene: TRBJ2-3
abundance: .
d_gene: TRBD2
len: 16